The next 16 T cell receptor beta chains were all read from a single sample in a study of cytomegalovirus exposure and HLA in healthy donors. Use of 60 Vbeta and 13 Jbeta primers characterized the PCR. Method: immunoSEQ multiplex PCR; TCRdb's copy keeps in-frame clones and lacks some. The data hold under 150,000 clones, with roughly 68% observed a single time. What was sequenced was PBMCs. The receptors here all came from a man aged 60-69 years in good health and CMV-seronegative.

The chain is built from TRBV5-6 and TRBJ2-5; TRBD1 might be the D (6 bases). Per the germline V gene, CDR1 is SGHDT and CDR2 is YYEEEE. V gave up 0 bases and J gave up 6 bases, with 24 bases separating them. This CDR3 is built from 18 residues. The CDR3 is CASSLARRRVGGKKTQYF. DNA for the CDR3: TGTGCCAGCAGCTTGGCGAGGAGGCGGGTAGGGGGAAAAAAGACCCAGTACTTC.

V gene TRBV6-1 combines with J gene TRBJ2-1; the D gene is possibly TRBD1 (5 bases). Germline V gives CDR1 MNHNS, CDR2 SASEGT. V gave up 1 base and J gave up 12 bases, with 10 bases separating them. There are 12 residues in the CDR3. DNA of the CDR3: TGTGCCAGCAGTGAAGAAGGGCAGGGGCAGTTCTTC. Protein product: CASSEEGQGQFF.

The genes are TRBV6-5 and TRBJ2-7, with 8 bases aligning to TRBD1. After removal of 0 bases from V and 4 bases from J, the junction contained 5 bases not matched to a gene. Germline lookup yields CDR1 MNHEY and CDR2 SVGAGI. The CDR3 is made up of 15 amino acids. The CDR3 DNA is TGTGCCAGCAGTTACTCGACAGGGGAGTCGTACGAGCAGTACTTC. It specifies CASSYSTGESYEQYF.

The V gene is TRBV7-3, the J gene TRBJ2-3, with TRBD2 matching 7 bases. CDR1 is SGHTA and CDR2 is FQGTGA in the germline V gene. J was trimmed by 0 bases and V by 1 base; bases with no gene match: 13. The CDR3 loop spans 19 amino acids. The CDR3: CASSLRSFTSAPSTDTQYF. For the CDR3, the DNA is TGTGCCAGCAGCTTAAGGTCCTTTACTAGCGCTCCTAGCACAGATACGCAGTATTTT.

This sequence joins TRBV9 and TRBJ2-2; 7 nucleotides align to TRBD2. The CDR3 runs 16 residues. Germline V gives CDR1 SGDLS, CDR2 YYNGEE. The junction had 2 bases not matched to a gene; V was cut back by 0 bases and J by 0 bases. Here the CDR3 DNA reads TGTGCCAGCAGCGTAGGCGGGGGTGCGAACACCGGGGAGCTGTTTTTT. Encoded protein: CASSVGGGANTGELFF. Combining the CDR3 with reference TRBV9 and TRBJ2-2 gives the whole variable domain DSGVTQTPKHLITATGQRVTLRCSPRSGDLSVYWYQQSLDQGLQFLIQYYNGEERAKGNILERFSAQQFPDLHSELNLSSLELGDSALYFCASSVGGGANTGELFFGEGSRLTVL.

A note on this clone: The junction and the germline gene differ at one end; a read error may be behind it. The chain links TRBV28 to TRBJ1-1; D perhaps matches TRBD1 (6 bases). CDR1 is MDHEN and CDR2 is SYDVKM in the germline V gene. This CDR3 has 16 residues. The CDR3 here is CASSLRSGGLKTEAFF. Here the CDR3 DNA reads TGTGCCAGCAGTTTAAGGTCGGGGGGGCTGAAGACTGAAGCTTTCTTT.

The chain recombines TRBV5-1 with TRBJ1-6, with 9 positions matching TRBD1. Germline CDR1 is SGHRS and CDR2 is YFSETQ. The CDR3 is 17 amino acids. Trimming removed 0 bases from V and 9 bases from J; junction bases left unmatched: 10. This chain's CDR3 is CASSLEGGQGRISPLHF. CDR3 DNA sequence: TGCGCCAGCAGCTTGGAAGGGGGACAGGGCCGGATTTCACCCCTCCACTTT. The full variable domain, in which reference TRBV5-1 and TRBJ1-6 provide the parts outside the CDR3, is KAGVTQTPRYLIKTRGQQVTLSCSPISGHRSVSWYQQTPGQGLQFLFEYFSETQRNKGNFPGRFSGRQFSNSRSEMNVSTLELGDSALYLCASSLEGGQGRISPLHFGNGTRLTVT.

The chain couples TRBV9 to TRBJ1-1; possibly TRBD1 for D (5 bases). Trimming took off 0 bases at V and 1 base at J, with 13 bases between the two ends. CDR3 size: 16 residues. Germline V lookup: CDR1 SGDLS, CDR2 YYNGEE. The CDR3 DNA is TGTGCCAGCAGCGTAGGGGGGGGTCTTGGGAACACTGAAGCTTTCTTT. Protein: CASSVGGGLGNTEAFF.

In this sample, this clone turned up once. The chain is built from TRBV5-1 and TRBJ2-3; TRBD1 aligns across 8 bases. Germline loops: CDR1 SGHRS, CDR2 YFSETQ. The CDR3 contains 13 residues. V was pared by 3 bases and J by 6 bases, with 3 bases of the junction left unmatched. CDR3 in DNA: TGCGCCAGCAGCTCAGGGGGCCTGGATACGCAGTATTTT. Translated: CASSSGGLDTQYF.

The rearrangement joins TRBV4-1 to TRBJ2-2, with no clear D. The CDR3 has 14 amino acids. The V end was cut by 2 bases, the J end by 4 bases, with 8 bases between. Germline CDR1 is MGHRA and CDR2 is YSYEKL. DNA of the CDR3: TGCGCCAGCAGCCAAATTGGCGGCACCGGGGAGCTGTTTTTT. It specifies CASSQIGGTGELFF.

The chain carries TRBV30 and TRBJ1-3; D gene unclear. The germline V gene encodes CDR1 GTSNPN and CDR2 SVGIG (reference sequence). Trimming pared 7 bases from V and 2 bases from J, leaving 18 bases between. The CDR3 extends over 15 amino acids. CDR3: CASQPGRLTGNTIYF. CDR3 nucleotide sequence: TGTGCCTCCCAACCAGGCAGATTAACTGGAAACACCATATATTTT.

For this clone: A read error may account for a junction end that differs from germline. V is TRBV7-9 and J is TRBJ2-1; 12 positions agree with TRBD2. The CDR3 sequence is 15 residues long. Germline V lookup: CDR1 SEHNR, CDR2 FQNEAQ (reference sequence). DNA of the CDR3: TGTTCCAGCAGCCCGGGACTAGCGGGCGACAATGAGCAGTTCTTC. Translation: CSSSPGLAGDNEQFF. The complete variable domain, with remaining parts taken from reference TRBV7-9 and TRBJ2-1, reads DTGVSQNPRHKITKRGQNVTFRCDPISEHNRLYWYRQTLGQGPEFLTYFQNEAQLEKSRLLSDRFSAERPKGSFSTLEIQRTEQGDSAMYLCSSSPGLAGDNEQFFGPGTRLTVL.

This clone was observed a handful of times. CDR3 sequence (DNA): TGTGCCAGCAGTCCCGTAATGGGACTTAGCAATCAGCCCCAGCATTTT. Protein sequence: CASSPVMGLSNQPQHF. V is TRBV27 and J is TRBJ1-5; maybe TRBD1 (5 bases). The CDR3 has 16 amino acids. From germline, CDR1 is MNHEY and CDR2 SMNVEV (reference sequence). V was shortened by 5 bases and J by 0 bases, with 14 bases between the two germline ends.

The chain employs TRBV19 and TRBJ2-7; 7 positions agree with TRBD1. The CDR3 covers 13 residues. V lost 5 bases and J lost 2; bases outside the gene matches: 3. Germline CDR1 and CDR2: LNHDA and SQIVND (reference sequence). This CDR3 reads CASSPGQTYEQYF. CDR3 nucleotides: TGTGCCAGTAGTCCGGGACAGACCTACGAGCAGTACTTC.

The chain carries TRBV4-1 and TRBJ2-7; 8 positions match TRBD1. CDR1 is MGHRA, CDR2 YSYEKL, per germline. V shed 5 bases and J 2 bases; nucleotides not matched to a gene: 5. The CDR3 length is 14 residues. The CDR3 is CASSEDRETYEQYF. CDR3 nucleotides: TGCGCCAGCAGCGAGGACAGGGAGACCTACGAGCAGTACTTC.

The rearrangement uses TRBV5-1 and TRBJ1-5; 9 nucleotides agree with TRBD1. Germline CDR1 and CDR2: SGHRS and YFSETQ. Trimming at V came to 5 bases and at J to 5 bases, leaving 2 bases not matched to a gene. This CDR3 region has 13 residues. Here the CDR3 reads CASRRDRDQPQHF. CDR3 nucleotide sequence: TGCGCCAGCAGGAGGGACAGGGATCAGCCCCAGCATTTT. Based on the CDR3 plus reference TRBV5-1 and TRBJ1-5, the full variable domain is KAGVTQTPRYLIKTRGQQVTLSCSPISGHRSVSWYQQTPGQGLQFLFEYFSETQRNKGNFPGRFSGRQFSNSRSEMNVSTLELGDSALYLCASRRDRDQPQHFGDGTRLSIL.